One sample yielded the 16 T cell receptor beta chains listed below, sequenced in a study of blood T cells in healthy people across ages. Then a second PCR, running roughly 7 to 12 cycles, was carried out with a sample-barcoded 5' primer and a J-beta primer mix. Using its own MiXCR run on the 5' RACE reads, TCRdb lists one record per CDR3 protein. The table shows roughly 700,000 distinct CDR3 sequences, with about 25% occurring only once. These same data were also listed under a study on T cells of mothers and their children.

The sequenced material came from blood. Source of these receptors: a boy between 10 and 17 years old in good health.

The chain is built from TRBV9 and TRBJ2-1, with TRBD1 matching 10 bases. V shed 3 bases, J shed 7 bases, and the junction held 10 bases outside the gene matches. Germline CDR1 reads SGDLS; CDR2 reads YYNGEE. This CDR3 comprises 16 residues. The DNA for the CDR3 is TGTGCCAGCAGCGATGCCGTGGGACAGGGGAGGAATGAGCAGTTCTTC. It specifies CASSDAVGQGRNEQFF.

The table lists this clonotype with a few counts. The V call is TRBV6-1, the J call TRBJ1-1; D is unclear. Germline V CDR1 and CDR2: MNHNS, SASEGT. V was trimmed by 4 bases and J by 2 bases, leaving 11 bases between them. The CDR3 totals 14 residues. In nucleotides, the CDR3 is TGTGCCAGCAGTGTTTGGGAGTTCAACACTGAAGCTTTCTTT. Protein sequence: CASSVWEFNTEAFF.

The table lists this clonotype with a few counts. CDR3 residues: CASRADRGPGNTIYF. The DNA of the CDR3 is TGTGCCAGCAGGGCCGACAGGGGACCTGGAAACACCATATATTTT. The gene calls are TRBV12-3 or TRBV12-4 and TRBJ1-3; 8 positions agree with TRBD1. The CDR3 runs to 15 residues. J lost 2 bases, V lost 6 bases, and 6 bases had no gene match.

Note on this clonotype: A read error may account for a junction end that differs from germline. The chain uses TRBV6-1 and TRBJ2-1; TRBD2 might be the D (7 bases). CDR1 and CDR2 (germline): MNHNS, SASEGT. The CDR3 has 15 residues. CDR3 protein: CASISGGASYNEQFF. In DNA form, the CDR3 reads TGTGCCAGCATCTCGGGGGGCGCCTCCTATAATGAGCAGTTCTTC.

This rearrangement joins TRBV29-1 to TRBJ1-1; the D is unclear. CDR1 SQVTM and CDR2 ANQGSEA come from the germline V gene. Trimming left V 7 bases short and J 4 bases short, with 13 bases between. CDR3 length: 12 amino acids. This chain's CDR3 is CSALQTGTEAFF. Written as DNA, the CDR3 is TGCAGCGCTCTACAGACGGGCACTGAAGCTTTCTTT.

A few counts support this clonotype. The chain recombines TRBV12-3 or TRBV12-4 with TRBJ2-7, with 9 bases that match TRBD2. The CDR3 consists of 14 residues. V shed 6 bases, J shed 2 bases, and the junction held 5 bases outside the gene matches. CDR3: CASRLAGRAYEQYF. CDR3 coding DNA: TGTGCCAGCAGGCTAGCGGGGAGGGCCTACGAGCAGTACTTC.

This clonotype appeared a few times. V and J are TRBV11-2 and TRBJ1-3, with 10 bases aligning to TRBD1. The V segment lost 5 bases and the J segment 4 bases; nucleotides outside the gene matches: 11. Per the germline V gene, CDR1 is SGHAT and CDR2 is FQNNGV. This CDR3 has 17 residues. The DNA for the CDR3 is TGTGCCAGCAGCACCAGTAGACAGGGGGCCGGGGGAAACACCATATATTTT. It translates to CASSTSRQGAGGNTIYF.

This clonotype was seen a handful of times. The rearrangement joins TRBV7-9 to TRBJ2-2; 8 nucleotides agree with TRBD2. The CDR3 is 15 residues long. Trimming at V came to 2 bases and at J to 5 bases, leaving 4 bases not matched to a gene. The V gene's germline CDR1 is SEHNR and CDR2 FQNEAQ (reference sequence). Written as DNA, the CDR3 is TGTGCCAGCAGCTTACGGCGGGAGGTGACCGGGGAGCTGTTTTTT. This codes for CASSLRREVTGELFF.

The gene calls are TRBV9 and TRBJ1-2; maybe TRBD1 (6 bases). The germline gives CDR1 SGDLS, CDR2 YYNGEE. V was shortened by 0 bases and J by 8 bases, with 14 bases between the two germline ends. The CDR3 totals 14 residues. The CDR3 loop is CASSVEPGAGGYTF. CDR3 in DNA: TGTGCCAGCAGCGTAGAACCGGGGGCGGGCGGCTACACCTTC.

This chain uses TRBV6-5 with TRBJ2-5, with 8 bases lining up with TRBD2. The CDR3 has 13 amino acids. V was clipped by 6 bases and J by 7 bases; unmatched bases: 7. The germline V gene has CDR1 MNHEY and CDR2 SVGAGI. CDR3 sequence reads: CASSRGTRGTQYF. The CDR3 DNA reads TGTGCCAGCAGCCGAGGGACTAGAGGGACCCAGTACTTC.

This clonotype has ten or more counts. The CDR3 DNA sequence: TGTGCCAGCAGGGACTCTCTTCGAGAGACCCAGTACTTC. Protein sequence: CASRDSLRETQYF. The chain links TRBV6-2 or TRBV6-3 to TRBJ2-5; perhaps TRBD2 as D (5 bases). V was clipped by 6 bases and J by 4 bases, with 12 bases between them. This CDR3 comprises 13 residues. Germline assignment: CDR1 MNHEY and CDR2 SVGEGT.

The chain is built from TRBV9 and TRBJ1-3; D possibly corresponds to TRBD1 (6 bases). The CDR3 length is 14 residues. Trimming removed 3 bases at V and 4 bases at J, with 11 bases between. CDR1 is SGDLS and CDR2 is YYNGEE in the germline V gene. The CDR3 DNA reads TGTGCCAGCAGCGACGGGGGCACGGGAAACACCATATATTTT. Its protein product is CASSDGGTGNTIYF.

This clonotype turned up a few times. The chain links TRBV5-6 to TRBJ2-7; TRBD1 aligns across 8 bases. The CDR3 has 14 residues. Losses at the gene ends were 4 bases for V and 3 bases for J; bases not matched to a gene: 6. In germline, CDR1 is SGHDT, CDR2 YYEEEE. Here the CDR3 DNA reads TGTGCCAGCAGCCTGGCTGGGACAGGCTACGAGCAGTACTTC. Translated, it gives CASSLAGTGYEQYF.

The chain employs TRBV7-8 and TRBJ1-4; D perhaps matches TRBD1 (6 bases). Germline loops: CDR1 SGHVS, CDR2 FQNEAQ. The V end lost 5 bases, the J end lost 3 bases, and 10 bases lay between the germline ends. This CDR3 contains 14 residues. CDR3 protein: CASSTGQPNEKLFF. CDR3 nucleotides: TGTGCCAGCAGCACAGGACAGCCTAATGAAAAACTGTTTTTT.

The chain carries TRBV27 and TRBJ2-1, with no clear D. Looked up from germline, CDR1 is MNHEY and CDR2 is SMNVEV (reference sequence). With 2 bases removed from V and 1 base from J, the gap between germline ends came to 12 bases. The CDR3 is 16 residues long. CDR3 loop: CASSLSLGPSYNEQFF. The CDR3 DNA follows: TGTGCCAGCAGTTTAAGTCTAGGACCTTCCTACAATGAGCAGTTCTTC.

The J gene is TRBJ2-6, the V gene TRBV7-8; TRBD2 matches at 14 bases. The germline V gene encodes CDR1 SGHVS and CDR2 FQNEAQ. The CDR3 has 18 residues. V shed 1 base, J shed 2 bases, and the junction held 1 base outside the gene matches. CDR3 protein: CASSLGLAGGPGANVLTF. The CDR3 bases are TGTGCCAGCAGCTTAGGACTAGCGGGGGGGCCTGGGGCCAACGTCCTGACTTTC.